The 15 T cell receptor beta chains below all came from one sample that was sequenced in a study of shared clonotypes between healthy human individuals. Sequenced by immunoSEQ multiplex PCR; TCRdb stores in-frame clones only, minus some. The sample contains under 600,000 clones, about 80% of which appear only once. The sample comprised PBMCs. Receptor source: a woman aged 40 to 50 in good health. Some clones in this sample may be carry-over from other donors' samples.

V gene TRBV2 combines with J gene TRBJ2-5; tentatively, D is TRBD1 (6 bases). The J call may be incorrect, as the DNA end agrees better with TRBJ2-7. The CDR3 extends over 12 amino acids. Germline CDR1 SNHLY, CDR2 FYNNEI. Here the CDR3 DNA reads TGTGCCAGCAGGACACAGGGTTACGAGCAGTACTTC. Translating gives CASRTQGYEQYF.

With regard to this clone: No DNA is shown, since the ends of the CDR3 on it are uncertain; the CDR3 is the one TCRdb lists. This chain connects TRBV11-1 to TRBJ2-7. The CDR3 sequence runs 15 residues, both termini included. Germline V gene data show CDR1 as SGHAT and CDR2 as FQDESV (reference sequence). The CDR3 region is CASSFWGGGSYEQCF.

This chain uses TRBV27 with TRBJ1-4; no firm D call. The CDR3 consists of 16 residues. Between the trimmed V and J ends, which lost 5 bases and 3 bases, there was a span of 16 bases. CDR1 is MNHEY and CDR2 is SMNVEV in the germline V gene (reference sequence). The CDR3 coding sequence is TGTGCCAGCAGTCGAGATATTCTTCGGGCTAATGAAAAACTGTTTTTT. This sequence encodes CASSRDILRANEKLFF. The full variable domain, with the rest looked up from reference TRBV27 and TRBJ1-4, is EAQVTQNPRYLITVTGKKLTVTCSQNMNHEYMSWYRQDPGLGLRQIYYSMNVEVTDKGDVPEGYKVSRKEKRNFPLILESPSPNQTSLYFCASSRDILRANEKLFFGSGTQLSVL.

This clone was seen more than once but under ten times. In the same sample, other DNA sequences code for this CDR3. The gene calls are TRBV9 and TRBJ1-1, with D unclear. V lost 3 bases to trimming and J lost 2 bases, with 8 bases between them. Germline V lookup: CDR1 SGDLS, CDR2 YYNGEE. The CDR3 totals 13 residues. The CDR3: CASSATVNTEAFF. The CDR3 DNA sequence: TGTGCCAGCAGCGCCACAGTTAACACTGAAGCTTTCTTT.

The table lists this clone with a few counts. V usage is TRBV28 and J usage is TRBJ2-7, with 10 bases aligning to TRBD1. This CDR3 has 15 amino acids. Germline V gene data show CDR1 as MDHEN and CDR2 as SYDVKM. Losses at the gene ends were 2 bases for V and 6 bases for J; bases not matched to a gene: 7. Here the CDR3 DNA reads TGTGCCAGCAGTTTAGTTGACAGGGGGCATATCGAGCAGTACTTC. This encodes CASSLVDRGHIEQYF.

The chain combines TRBV6-5 with TRBJ2-7; D may be TRBD1 (6 bases). The ends were cut back, 6 bases at V and 1 base at J, with 10 bases in the middle. The CDR3 contains 13 residues. CDR1 MNHEY and CDR2 SVGAGI come from the germline V gene. CDR3 coding DNA: TGTGCCAGCAGCCTACAGGGATCCTACGAGCAGTACTTC. Residues: CASSLQGSYEQYF.

The chain carries TRBV10-1 and TRBJ2-3; a weak D match, TRBD2 (5 bases). CDR1 WNHNN and CDR2 SYGVQD come from the germline V gene (reference sequence). V shed 4 bases and J shed 1 base, with 12 bases lying between them. This CDR3 contains 15 residues. The CDR3 DNA sequence: TGCGCCAGCAGTGGTGGTAGCGTAGGCACAGATACGCAGTATTTT. Its translation: CASSGGSVGTDTQYF.

This clone has just one count. The chain links TRBV6-1 to TRBJ1-5; perhaps TRBD1 as D (6 bases). Germline CDR1 is MNHNS and CDR2 is SASEGT. The CDR3 consists of 16 residues. Trimming took off 4 bases at V and 6 bases at J, with 19 bases between the two ends. The CDR3 DNA sequence: TGTGCCAGCAGTGGGGGACTAACAGGGTTGAGTCAGCCCCAGCATTTT. It is translated as CASSGGLTGLSQPQHF.

The chain joins TRBV28 to TRBJ2-3; D not resolved. This CDR3 has 13 residues. The germline V and J ends were trimmed by 6 bases and 5 bases, with 12 bases remaining between them. Germline V gene sequence: CDR1 MDHEN, CDR2 SYDVKM. The CDR3 coding sequence is TGTGCCAGCAGCACGTACCTCAGAGATACGCAGTATTTT. This sequence encodes CASSTYLRDTQYF.

The CDR3 DNA is TGTGCCATCAGTGGGACTAGCGGAATCTACAATGAGCAGTTCTTC. It codes for CAISGTSGIYNEQFF. The V and J genes are TRBV10-3 and TRBJ2-1; 10 bases are a match to TRBD2. V was pared by 4 bases and J by 3 bases, with 3 bases of the junction left unmatched. The CDR3 covers 15 residues. The germline V gene has CDR1 ENHRY and CDR2 SYGVKD.

CDR3 DNA sequence: TGTGCCTGGAGCGACGGACGAAGCAATCAGCCCCAGCATTTT. As protein: CAWSDGRSNQPQHF. V usage is TRBV30 and J usage is TRBJ1-5; D gene ambiguous. The CDR3 runs to 14 residues. V was trimmed by 3 bases and J by 1 base, leaving 10 bases between them. Germline V lookup: CDR1 GTSNPN, CDR2 SVGIG (reference sequence).

The V gene is TRBV7-2, the J gene TRBJ1-1; D may be TRBD1 (6 bases). The CDR3 is 14 residues long. V lost 7 bases and J lost 0, with 12 bases in between. CDR1 and CDR2 (germline): SGHTA, FQGNSA. CDR3 in DNA: TGTGCCAGCACCAAACAGGGCCTGAACACTGAAGCTTTCTTT. Translation: CASTKQGLNTEAFF.

The chain employs TRBV12-5 and TRBJ2-1, with 10 bases matching TRBD2. The length of the CDR3 is 17 residues. Looked up from germline, CDR1 is LGHNT and CDR2 is FRNRAP. J gave up 8 bases and V 5 bases, and 15 bases lay outside the gene matches. The CDR3 nucleotides are TGTGCTAGTGGTAGTAGACTAGCGGGTATGGTTGGATATGAGCAGTTCTTC. Amino acid sequence: CASGSRLAGMVGYEQFF. Full variable domain (rest looked up from reference TRBV12-5 and TRBJ2-1): DARVTQTPRHKVTEMGQEVTMRCQPILGHNTVFWYRQTMMQGLELLAYFRNRAPLDDSGMPKDRFSAEMPDATLATLKIQPSEPRDSAVYFCASGSRLAGMVGYEQFFGPGTRLTVL.

This clone was counted once. The chain recombines TRBV19 with TRBJ2-5; 9 positions match TRBD2. J lost 6 bases, V lost 5 bases, and 7 bases had no gene match. Germline V CDR1 and CDR2: LNHDA, SQIVND (reference sequence). The CDR3 has 14 residues. The CDR3 region has the DNA TGTGCCAGTAGTGCGTCTAGCGGGATTCAGACCCAGTACTTC. Its translation: CASSASSGIQTQYF.

The chain is built from TRBV5-1 and TRBJ1-3; D might be TRBD1 (6 bases). Trimming left V 3 bases short and J 0 bases short, with 13 bases between. Per the germline V gene, CDR1 is SGHRS and CDR2 is YFSETQ. This CDR3 is built from 16 residues. The CDR3 nucleotides read TGCGCCAGCAGCTCATCGGGGGCGAACTCTGGAAACACCATATATTTT. It specifies CASSSSGANSGNTIYF.